The subject of this entry is one T cell receptor beta chain. Authors' data handling: Reference gene primer amplification gave estimated nucleated cell counts. Profiled with immunoSEQ multiplex PCR; TCRdb holds only in-frame clones, not every one. That table furnishes V, J and clone size, whereas the DNA furnished D and trimming. This table holds under 200,000 clones, around nine tenths found once. Germline V lookup: CDR1 SGHTA, CDR2 FQGNSA. The CDR3 spans 17 residues. The ends lost 3 bases at V and 7 bases at J; junction bases unmatched: 8. The data are from a study of blood T cell repertoires in COVID-19. Study-level information: Some COVID-19 samples were acute and others convalescent; all came from the United States, Italy and Spain. PBMCs, B-cell-depleted T cells, or T cells provided the cDNA or gDNA that made up the material.

This receptor was taken from a man aged 35-49 years with active or convalescent COVID-19. The sample was peripheral blood. The gene calls are TRBV7-2 and TRBJ2-1; 14 bases map to TRBD2. Here the CDR3 reads CASSFDLGTSGSNEQFF. CDR3 nucleotides: TGTGCCAGCAGCTTCGATTTAGGGACTAGCGGGAGTAATGAGCAGTTCTTC.